This record looks at one T cell receptor beta chain sequence and its context. V gave up 5 bases and J gave up 9 bases, with 14 bases separating them. The CDR3 spans 14 residues. The germline V gene encodes CDR1 KGHSH and CDR2 LQKENI. These data belong to a study of blood T cell repertoires in COVID-19. The method was immunoSEQ multiplex PCR; TCRdb's version includes in-frame clones alone and lacks a portion of them. The table has 80,000 to 95,000 clones, around 84% seen once. This TCR was sampled from a woman at least 80 years old in a cohort sampled during active or convalescent COVID-19. Sequenced material: peripheral blood. This chain uses TRBV18 with TRBJ1-6; D ambiguous. CDR3 nucleotides: TGTGCCAGCTCAACTGCCAAAATTGGTTCACCCCTCCACTTT. It specifies CASSTAKIGSPLHF.